This TCR beta chain was recovered during a study of T cell changes during pregnancy in multiple sclerosis. Profiled with immunoSEQ multiplex PCR; TCRdb holds only in-frame clones, not every one. The data show tens of thousands of clones, roughly 90% seen once. The CDR3 loop spans 15 amino acids. V was clipped by 2 bases and J by 0 bases; unmatched bases: 0. Per the germline V gene, CDR1 is SGHTA and CDR2 is FQGTGA. The chain has TRBV7-3 and TRBJ2-1, with 8 bases aligning to TRBD1. The sequence derives from a female donor with multiple sclerosis, enrolled in a pregnancy study. The sequences come from CD4+ T cells from peripheral blood mononuclear cells, collected in the second trimester of pregnancy. CDR3 amino acids: CASSLDRGSYNEQFF. CDR3 sequence (DNA): TGTGCCAGCAGCTTAGACAGGGGCTCCTACAATGAGCAGTTCTTC.